The 10 T cell receptor beta chains in this list originate from one sample, sequenced in a study of blood T cells in healthy people across ages. For the second PCR, which ran for about 7 to 11 cycles, a sample-barcoded 5' primer and a J-beta primer mix were used. TCRdb re-called the 5' RACE reads through MiXCR, storing one row per CDR3 protein. Of 650,000 to 1,000,000 distinct CDR3 sequences in the sample, around 34% were seen once. Sequencing input: blood. The origin of the receptors is a man aged 18-30 years in good health.

Only a few counts were recorded for this clonotype. This chain connects TRBV2 to TRBJ2-1; tentatively, D is TRBD1 or TRBD2 (5 bases each). CDR1 SNHLY and CDR2 FYNNEI come from the germline V gene. The CDR3 contains 18 residues. Between the trimmed V and J ends, which lost 5 bases and 0 bases, there was a span of 20 bases. The CDR3 sequence is CASSLHSGRSSSYNEQFF. For the CDR3, the DNA is TGTGCCAGCAGTCTCCACTCGGGACGGTCAAGCTCCTACAATGAGCAGTTCTTC.

This clonotype was observed a handful of times. J is TRBJ1-1 and V is TRBV4-1; 9 bases line up with TRBD1. Germline lookup yields CDR1 MGHRA and CDR2 YSYEKL. This CDR3 comprises 15 residues. J was trimmed by 3 bases and V by 2 bases; bases with no gene match: 4. CDR3 nucleotide sequence: TGCGCCAGCAGCCAAACTAGGACAGGGGACACTGAAGCTTTCTTT. It yields the protein CASSQTRTGDTEAFF.

The chain uses TRBV6-1 and TRBJ2-1; D not resolved. Trimming cost V 1 base and J 4 bases, with 11 bases left between them. Germline V gene data show CDR1 as MNHNS and CDR2 as SASEGT. CDR3 length: 15 residues. CDR3 DNA: TGTGCCAGCAGTGAAGACCCGGATCCTTACAATGAGCAGTTCTTC. Its protein product is CASSEDPDPYNEQFF.

This clonotype was detected a few times. The rearrangement uses TRBV25-1 and TRBJ2-5; D possibly matches TRBD1 or TRBD2 (5 bases each). V lost 3 bases, J lost 11 bases, and 22 bases lay in between. The germline V gene has CDR1 MGHDK and CDR2 SYGVNS. There are 15 residues in the CDR3. CDR3 residues: CASSDGTAIRNEQYF. CDR3 in DNA: TGTGCCAGCAGTGACGGGACGGCAATTAGGAATGAGCAGTACTTC.

The chain has TRBV5-1 and TRBJ2-1; D remains unclear. Germline values: CDR1 SGHRS, CDR2 YFSETQ. The CDR3 spans 15 residues. Trimming shortened V by 1 base and J by 0 bases, and 8 bases separated the two germline ends. In nucleotides, the CDR3 is TGCGCCAGCAGCTTGACTCAAAGCTCCTACAATGAGCAGTTCTTC. This codes for CASSLTQSSYNEQFF.

The J gene is TRBJ2-3, the V gene TRBV12-3 or TRBV12-4; tentatively, D is TRBD2 (5 bases). Deletions cut 6 bases from V and 2 bases from J, with 15 bases between. The CDR3 runs 15 residues. The CDR3 region is CASSLLSGITDTQYF. The CDR3 DNA is TGTGCCAGCAGCCTTTTATCGGGAATCACAGATACGCAGTATTTT.

The chain recombines TRBV27 with TRBJ1-5, with D hard to call. CDR1 MNHEY and CDR2 SMNVEV come from the germline V gene (reference sequence). The CDR3 has 15 residues. Trimming removed 0 bases from V and 0 bases from J, with 6 bases in between. CDR3 nucleotide sequence: TGTGCCAGCAGTTTATCTTCCTATAGCAATCAGCCCCAGCATTTT. It specifies CASSLSSYSNQPQHF.

The V and J genes are TRBV29-1 and TRBJ2-7; no definite D call. This CDR3 has 13 amino acids. Trimming cost V 2 bases and J 0 bases, with 8 bases left between them. Looked up from germline, CDR1 is SQVTM and CDR2 is ANQGSEA. This CDR3 is CSVETRSSYEQYF. CDR3 coding DNA: TGCAGCGTTGAAACGAGAAGCTCCTACGAGCAGTACTTC.

The rearrangement joins TRBV30 to TRBJ2-3; weak D call: TRBD1 (6 bases). The CDR3 is 13 amino acids. V gave up 1 base and J gave up 4 bases, with 9 bases separating them. In germline, CDR1 is GTSNPN, CDR2 SVGIG (reference sequence). This CDR3 reads CAWSAGAADTQYF. CDR3 nucleotide sequence: TGTGCCTGGAGTGCAGGGGCTGCAGATACGCAGTATTTT.

As concerns this clonotype: An end of the junction differs from the germline gene, which may be a read error. This chain connects TRBV6-2 or TRBV6-3 to TRBJ1-2; maybe TRBD1 (5 bases). The CDR3 covers 12 residues. The V gene's germline CDR1 is MNHEY and CDR2 SVGEGT. The CDR3 is CASSDSNYGHTF. CDR3 DNA sequence: TGTGCCAGCAGTGACAGTAACTATGGCCACACCTTC.